Shown below are 32 T cell receptor beta chains from a single sample sequenced in a study of vaccination effects on CD4 cells after COVID-19. Pools of viral peptides were used by the ViraFEST assay to expand antigen-specific CD4+ T cells ahead of sequencing. The authors isolated CD4+ T cells after about eleven days of culture. All vaccine recipients tested negative for nucleocapsid antibodies and had never contracted SARS-CoV-2 infection. These receptors' antigens are unknown. Only in-frame clones appear in the TCRdb table, and some are missing; sequencing was by immunoSEQ multiplex PCR. This table holds around 45,000 clones, around 80% found once. Sequencing used CD4+ T cells from PBMCs cultured with SARS-CoV-2 spike peptides, obtained before COVID-19 vaccination. The source is a human donor who received a COVID-19 vaccine.

The sample holds a few counts of this clone. The genes are TRBV4-3 and TRBJ2-2, with D possibly called TRBD1 or TRBD2 (5 bases each). The CDR3 totals 14 residues. From germline, CDR1 is LGHNA and CDR2 YSLEER. V was cut by 0 bases and J by 4 bases, with 6 bases left in between. CDR3 in DNA: TGCGCCAGCAGCCAAGAGAGGGGCACCGGGGAGCTGTTTTTT. The encoded protein is CASSQERGTGELFF.

The rearrangement uses TRBV10-1 and TRBJ1-2; 7 bases are shared with TRBD1. CDR1 WNHNN and CDR2 SYGVQD come from the germline V gene (reference sequence). V lost 11 bases to trimming and J lost 2 bases; unmatched junction nucleotides: 5. The CDR3 covers 12 residues. The CDR3, as DNA: TGCGCCGGGGTACAGGGGAACTATGGCTACACCTTC. It encodes CAGVQGNYGYTF.

This chain links TRBV6-5 with TRBJ2-7, with a possible D match to TRBD2 (5 bases). The germline CDR1 and CDR2 sequences are MNHEY and SVGAGI. CDR3 length: 13 amino acids. V dropped 10 bases and J dropped 0 bases, with 13 bases sitting between them. The CDR3 sequence: CATAWGASYEQYV. DNA for the CDR3: TGTGCCACCGCCTGGGGAGCCTCCTACGAGCAGTACGTC.

CDR3 nucleotides: TGTGCCAGCAGTTTTGCGACTCAGGGCTACACCTTC. Its translation is CASSFATQGYTF. The chain couples TRBV28 to TRBJ1-2, with D unresolved. Trimming took 3 bases from V and 8 from J, leaving 10 bases between them. This CDR3 comprises 12 residues. Germline lookup yields CDR1 MDHEN and CDR2 SYDVKM.

This chain links TRBV18 with TRBJ2-5, with TRBD1 identical over 8 bases. Trimming cost V 3 bases and J 5 bases; bases outside gene matches: 5. The CDR3 runs to 14 residues. Per germline, CDR1 KGHSH and CDR2 LQKENI. The CDR3: CASSPDRTGETQYF. As DNA, the CDR3 is TGTGCCAGCTCACCCGATAGGACAGGGGAGACCCAGTACTTC.

The rearrangement joins TRBV11-2 to TRBJ2-5; unclear D gene. From germline, CDR1 is SGHAT and CDR2 FQNNGV. Between the trimmed V and J ends, which lost 5 bases and 1 base, there was a span of 11 bases. This CDR3 region has 14 residues. CDR3 sequence reads: CASSPRAPQETQYF. CDR3 bases: TGTGCCAGCAGCCCGAGAGCCCCCCAAGAGACCCAGTACTTC.

The rearrangement joins TRBV24-1 to TRBJ2-2; D ambiguous. Germline V gene lookup returns CDR1 KGHDR and CDR2 SFDVKD. Trimming cost V 4 bases and J 1 base, with 9 bases left between them. The CDR3 runs to 15 residues. CDR3 sequence: CATSDPRQNTGELFF. CDR3 sequence (DNA): TGTGCCACCAGTGACCCGAGACAGAACACCGGGGAGCTGTTTTTT.

CDR3 sequence reads: CASSYKGGGGYSPLHF. In DNA form, the CDR3 reads TGTGCCAGCAGTTACAAGGGGGGAGGGGGCTATTCACCCCTCCACTTT. The chain joins TRBV6-5 to TRBJ1-6, with TRBD1 matching 7 bases. Unmatched junction bases numbered 9, after V lost 2 bases and J lost 8 bases. Germline lookup yields CDR1 MNHEY and CDR2 SVGAGI. The CDR3 has 16 residues.

V is TRBV14 and J is TRBJ2-1; a weak D match, TRBD2 (5 bases). In germline, CDR1 is SGHDN, CDR2 FVKESK. The CDR3 consists of 14 residues. Trimming cost V 2 bases and J 5 bases, with 10 bases left between them. The chain's CDR3 is CASSQSGINNEQFF. The CDR3 DNA is TGTGCCAGCAGCCAATCCGGGATTAACAATGAGCAGTTCTTC.

The chain links TRBV2 to TRBJ1-2, with D possibly matching TRBD1 (5 bases). The CDR3 contains 14 residues. The germline V gene encodes CDR1 SNHLY and CDR2 FYNNEI. Trimming shortened V by 1 base and J by 6 bases, and 12 bases separated the two germline ends. In DNA form, the CDR3 reads TGTGCCAGCAGTGAAGGGAGGGGCCGAGATGGCTACACCTTC. This encodes CASSEGRGRDGYTF.

The rearrangement links TRBV5-1 to TRBJ1-6; D not certain. V was trimmed by 0 bases and J by 7 bases, leaving 11 bases between them. Germline CDR1 is SGHRS and CDR2 is YFSETQ. The length of the CDR3 is 15 residues. The CDR3, as DNA: TGCGCCAGCAGCTTGGTAGGAGTGCTGAATTCACCCCTCCACTTT. The encoded protein is CASSLVGVLNSPLHF.

V and J are TRBV5-4 and TRBJ2-6, with 7 bases that match TRBD2. The CDR3 runs 16 residues. After removal of 5 bases from V and 0 bases from J, the junction contained 5 bases not matched to a gene. CDR1 is SGHNT, CDR2 YYREEE, per germline (reference sequence). CDR3 residues: CASREGGASGANVLTF. In DNA, the CDR3 is TGTGCCAGCAGGGAGGGAGGGGCCTCTGGGGCCAACGTCCTGACTTTC.

This chain connects TRBV6-2 or TRBV6-3 to TRBJ2-6, with a possible D match to TRBD1 (6 bases). The CDR3 runs to 16 residues. V gave up 2 bases and J gave up 1 base, with 9 bases separating them. CDR1 is MNHEY, CDR2 SVGEGT, per germline. In DNA form, the CDR3 reads TGTGCCAGCAGTTACCCTAGGGGGTCTGGGGCCAACGTCCTGACTTTC. This sequence encodes CASSYPRGSGANVLTF.

V and J are TRBV7-2 and TRBJ2-1; TRBD2 matches 11 bases. CDR3 length: 13 residues. The ends lost 6 bases at V and 13 bases at J; junction bases unmatched: 8. The V gene's germline CDR1 is SGHTA and CDR2 FQGNSA. CDR3 loop: CASSFSGGAVQFF. CDR3 DNA sequence: TGTGCCAGCAGTTTTAGCGGGGGGGCCGTTCAGTTCTTC. Based on the CDR3 plus reference TRBV7-2 and TRBJ2-1, the full variable domain is GAGVSQSPSNKVTEKGKDVELRCDPISGHTALYWYRQSLGQGLEFLIYFQGNSAPDKSGLPSDRFSAERTGGSVSTLTIQRTQQEDSAVYLCASSFSGGAVQFFGPGTRLTVL.

This clone was recorded only once. CDR3 sequence (DNA): TGTGCCAGCAGCGCATACAGGGGGCCCGCAGATACGCAGTATTTT. This gives the protein CASSAYRGPADTQYF. This chain connects TRBV7-2 to TRBJ2-3, with TRBD1 matching 9 bases. The CDR3 extends over 15 amino acids. Germline V CDR1 and CDR2: SGHTA, FQGNSA. With 5 bases clipped from V and 4 bases from J, the junction kept 7 bases outside the gene matches. The whole variable domain, filled in from reference TRBV7-2 and TRBJ2-3, reads GAGVSQSPSNKVTEKGKDVELRCDPISGHTALYWYRQSLGQGLEFLIYFQGNSAPDKSGLPSDRFSAERTGGSVSTLTIQRTQQEDSAVYLCASSAYRGPADTQYFGPGTRLTVL.

The chain has TRBV7-3 and TRBJ2-1, with D hard to call. The CDR3 has 13 residues. Looked up from germline, CDR1 is SGHTA and CDR2 is FQGTGA. Deletions cut 3 bases from V and 7 bases from J, with 10 bases between. The chain's CDR3 is CASSLGIRNEQFF. CDR3 coding DNA: TGTGCCAGCAGCTTGGGCATCAGAAATGAGCAGTTCTTC. Full variable domain (outside the CDR3, taken from reference TRBV7-3 and TRBJ2-1): GAGVSQTPSNKVTEKGKYVELRCDPISGHTALYWYRQSLGQGPEFLIYFQGTGAADDSGLPNDRFFAVRPEGSVSTLKIQRTERGDSAVYLCASSLGIRNEQFFGPGTRLTVL.

This clone was recorded only once. This chain joins TRBV5-1 and TRBJ2-2; D call uncertain. The germline V gene has CDR1 SGHRS and CDR2 YFSETQ. The CDR3 consists of 15 residues. Trimming took off 0 bases at V and 6 bases at J, with 12 bases between the two ends. DNA for the CDR3: TGCGCCAGCAGCTTGGTTGGAATGGGCGCCGGGGAGCTGTTTTTT. This translates into CASSLVGMGAGELFF.

This sequence joins TRBV10-1 and TRBJ1-5, with D tentatively TRBD1 (5 bases). The germline V and J ends were trimmed by 4 bases and 0 bases, with 19 bases remaining between them. The CDR3 consists of 18 residues. Germline CDR1 and CDR2: WNHNN and SYGVQD (reference sequence). The CDR3 loop reads CASSGPLRDSPSNQPQHF. CDR3 DNA: TGCGCCAGCAGTGGGCCGCTGCGGGACTCCCCTAGCAATCAGCCCCAGCATTTT.

V gene TRBV9 combines with J gene TRBJ1-4; no firm D call. V shed 4 bases and J shed 7 bases, with 17 bases lying between them. Germline V lookup: CDR1 SGDLS, CDR2 YYNGEE. The CDR3 totals 15 residues. The CDR3 DNA reads TGTGCCAGCAGCCCGTCGGTGGGCAGTGGTGAAAAACTGTTTTTT. Translated: CASSPSVGSGEKLFF.

V is TRBV19 and J is TRBJ2-1; TRBD1 matches at 9 bases. The ends lost 1 base at V and 6 bases at J; junction bases unmatched: 7. This CDR3 region has 16 residues. Germline lookup yields CDR1 LNHDA and CDR2 SQIVND (reference sequence). This chain's CDR3 is CASSIGLDRGSNEQFF. DNA of the CDR3: TGTGCCAGTAGTATAGGCTTGGACAGGGGAAGCAATGAGCAGTTCTTC.

V gene TRBV5-1 combines with J gene TRBJ2-7, with 10 bases lining up with TRBD2. With 5 bases clipped from V and 0 bases from J, the junction kept 8 bases outside the gene matches. Germline assignment: CDR1 SGHRS and CDR2 YFSETQ. CDR3 size: 16 residues. CDR3 amino acids: CASSYLAGGSSYEQYV. The CDR3 bases are TGCGCCAGCAGTTATTTAGCGGGGGGAAGCTCCTACGAGCAGTACGTC.

The V call is TRBV6-5, the J call TRBJ1-1; 10 nucleotides line up with TRBD1. CDR1 and CDR2 from the germline V gene are MNHEY and SVGAGI. This CDR3 spans 14 amino acids. Germline trimming cut 3 bases from V and 9 bases from J; bases unmatched to any gene: 7. The CDR3 is CASSYVTGGGKAFF. DNA of the CDR3: TGTGCCAGCAGTTATGTGACAGGGGGCGGAAAAGCTTTCTTT.

The chain is built from TRBV28 and TRBJ1-5; 7 bases line up with TRBD1. Germline lookup yields CDR1 MDHEN and CDR2 SYDVKM. The CDR3 has 15 residues. V was clipped by 5 bases and J by 3 bases; unmatched bases: 7. CDR3 nucleotide sequence: TGTGCCAGCAGTGGACGGGACAGCCTCAATCAGCCCCAGCATTTT. Translating it yields CASSGRDSLNQPQHF.

In its sample, this clone was seen a few times. This rearrangement joins TRBV28 to TRBJ1-5, with TRBD1 matching 7 bases. The CDR3 contains 18 residues. Germline trimming cut 6 bases from V and 4 bases from J; bases unmatched to any gene: 18. Looked up from germline, CDR1 is MDHEN and CDR2 is SYDVKM. CDR3 loop: CASSKPPGTATFNQPQHF. The CDR3 nucleotides are TGTGCCAGCAGCAAACCCCCTGGGACAGCGACTTTTAATCAGCCCCAGCATTTT.

The genes are TRBV27 and TRBJ2-7; no clear D gene. Germline CDR1 and CDR2: MNHEY and SMNVEV (reference sequence). The CDR3 sequence is 13 residues long. The V end was cut by 7 bases, the J end by 1 base, with 11 bases between. The DNA for the CDR3 is TGTGCCAGCAATCCTAGTAGGTCCTACGAGCAGTACGTC. It specifies CASNPSRSYEQYV.

This clone was recorded once. The chain joins TRBV18 to TRBJ1-2; possible D gene TRBD1, 6 bases. The CDR3 runs to 14 residues. Trimming stripped 3 bases from V and 8 bases from J, with 16 bases between. Germline lookup yields CDR1 KGHSH and CDR2 LQKENI. The CDR3 region has the DNA TGTGCCAGCTCACCTACGGGGGGGGCTGACGGCTACACCTTC. Amino acids: CASSPTGGADGYTF.

The rearrangement uses TRBV7-8 and TRBJ2-2; 8 bases are shared with TRBD1. The germline V gene has CDR1 SGHVS and CDR2 FQNEAQ. J was trimmed by 8 bases and V by 5 bases; bases with no gene match: 10. There are 15 residues in the CDR3. The CDR3 region is CASSPDRGTVGELFF. In DNA form, the CDR3 reads TGTGCCAGCAGCCCAGACAGGGGTACGGTAGGGGAGCTGTTTTTT.

This sequence joins TRBV30 and TRBJ1-5; 8 bases map to TRBD1. The length of the CDR3 is 16 residues. V gave up 2 bases and J gave up 5 bases; unmatched junction bases: 11. Germline V lookup: CDR1 GTSNPN, CDR2 SVGIG (reference sequence). For the CDR3, the DNA is TGTGCCTGGAGTCGCCCCGGGACAGGCCCCGATCAGCCCCAGCATTTT. Protein product: CAWSRPGTGPDQPQHF.

The V call is TRBV18, the J call TRBJ2-3, with a tentative D call TRBD1 (5 bases). CDR1 KGHSH and CDR2 LQKENI come from the germline V gene. Trimming stripped 6 bases from V and 3 bases from J, with 16 bases between. The CDR3 has 15 residues. The CDR3 loop reads CASSPRQGETDTQYF. The CDR3, as DNA: TGTGCCAGCTCCCCGCGGCAGGGTGAGACAGATACGCAGTATTTT.

The gene calls are TRBV18 and TRBJ1-3; 8 positions agree with TRBD1. The CDR3 is made up of 15 amino acids. The germline V gene encodes CDR1 KGHSH and CDR2 LQKENI. V lost 0 bases and J lost 3; bases outside the gene matches: 1. The CDR3 nucleotides read TGTGCCAGCTCACCACCGGGACAGGTTGGAAACACCATATATTTT. The encoded protein is CASSPPGQVGNTIYF. Combining the CDR3 with reference TRBV18 and TRBJ1-3 gives the whole variable domain NAGVMQNPRHLVRRRGQEARLRCSPMKGHSHVYWYRQLPEEGLKFMVYLQKENIIDESGMPKERFSAEFPKEGPSILRIQQVVRGDSAAYFCASSPPGQVGNTIYFGEGSWLTVV.

The CDR3 reads CASSRSAGHNQPQHF. The CDR3, as DNA: TGTGCCAGCAGCCGGAGCGCAGGACACAATCAGCCCCAGCATTTT. The J gene is TRBJ1-5, the V gene TRBV6-5; D may be TRBD1 (5 bases). This CDR3 spans 15 amino acids. Looked up from germline, CDR1 is MNHEY and CDR2 is SVGAGI. Trimming cost V 6 bases and J 3 bases, with 15 bases left between them.

The chain couples TRBV2 to TRBJ2-2; a possible D gene is TRBD1 (5 bases). This CDR3 comprises 14 residues. Looked up from germline, CDR1 is SNHLY and CDR2 is FYNNEI. V lost 3 bases, J lost 6 bases, and 11 bases lay in between. CDR3 sequence reads: CASSEGRLAGELFF. Written as DNA, the CDR3 is TGTGCCAGCAGTGAGGGGCGCTTGGCCGGGGAGCTGTTTTTT.